One and the same sample provided the 3 T cell receptor beta chains below, sequenced in a study of beta chain features in type 1 diabetes (dated by TCRdb to between 2018 and 2020). Library prep was done by the immunoSEQ multiplex PCR assay. The High Capacity cDNA Reverse Transcription Kit was used to reverse transcribe all of the isolated RNA, meaning that expressed TCRB transcripts were what got sequenced. TCRdb obtained this table from immuneACCESS and retained in-frame rearrangements with V and J assigned. These tables miss some clones; where compared with another copy, unresolved V genes account for less than half of the shortfall, and the remainder is unexplained. Counted in this sample were 300,000 or so clones; approximately 15% of them appeared once. About 0.015% of the sample is taken by the ten largest. Points the paper makes about the study in general: A moderate but significant shortening of TCRB CDR3 length was observed in type 1 diabetes patients in all four CD4+ subsets.

These receptors lack a known antigen. Source material: naive CD4+ T cells from blood. The cell subset or site label here, explained by the study, means: true naive CD4+ T cells. Receptors were obtained from a woman aged 18-35 years with type 1 diabetes.

The chain recombines TRBV9 with TRBJ2-1; perhaps TRBD2 as D (5 bases). Germline CDR1 is SGDLS and CDR2 is YYNGEE. V lost 3 bases to trimming and J lost 7 bases, with 11 bases between them. The CDR3 totals 13 residues. CDR3 loop: CASSGASRNEQFF. The CDR3 DNA follows: TGTGCCAGCAGCGGGGCTAGCAGGAATGAGCAGTTCTTC.

V gene TRBV29-1 combines with J gene TRBJ2-2; 12 bases are shared with TRBD2. This CDR3 is built from 15 residues. The junction had 4 bases not matched to a gene; V was cut back by 7 bases and J by 1 base. Germline CDR1 is SQVTM and CDR2 is ANQGSEA. CDR3 amino acids: CSGRLAGENTGELFF. As DNA, the CDR3 is TGCAGCGGACGACTAGCGGGAGAGAACACCGGGGAGCTGTTTTTT.

This chain joins TRBV7-2 and TRBJ2-7, with TRBD2 identical over 7 bases. The CDR3 length is 16 residues. V dropped 3 bases and J dropped 0; count of bases not matched to a gene: 8. Germline-derived CDR1 and CDR2 are SGHTA and FQGNSA. The CDR3 bases are TGTGCCAGCAGCTTCGGGGCGGGGGAGAGCTCCTACGAGCAGTACGTC. This gives the protein CASSFGAGESSYEQYV.